This T cell receptor (beta chain) emerged from a study of shared clonotypes between healthy human individuals. The data were produced by immunoSEQ multiplex PCR, yet TCRdb's version contains in-frame clones alone and is incomplete. The sample records fewer than 3 million clones, less than 95% being singletons. The CDR3 sequence is 13 residues long. V was shortened by 4 bases and J by 3 bases, with 9 bases between the two germline ends. Looked up from germline, CDR1 is SGHDN and CDR2 is FVKESK. This receptor was obtained from a young man in good health. Some clones in this sample may be carry-over from other donors' samples. The V and J genes are TRBV14 and TRBJ1-1; no reliable D call. The specimen was naive CD4+ T cells from PBMCs. Subset in this sample: CD45RA+ positively selected. This chain's CDR3 is CASSRNSDTEAFF. Here the CDR3 DNA reads TGTGCCAGCAGCCGAAACAGTGACACTGAAGCTTTCTTT.